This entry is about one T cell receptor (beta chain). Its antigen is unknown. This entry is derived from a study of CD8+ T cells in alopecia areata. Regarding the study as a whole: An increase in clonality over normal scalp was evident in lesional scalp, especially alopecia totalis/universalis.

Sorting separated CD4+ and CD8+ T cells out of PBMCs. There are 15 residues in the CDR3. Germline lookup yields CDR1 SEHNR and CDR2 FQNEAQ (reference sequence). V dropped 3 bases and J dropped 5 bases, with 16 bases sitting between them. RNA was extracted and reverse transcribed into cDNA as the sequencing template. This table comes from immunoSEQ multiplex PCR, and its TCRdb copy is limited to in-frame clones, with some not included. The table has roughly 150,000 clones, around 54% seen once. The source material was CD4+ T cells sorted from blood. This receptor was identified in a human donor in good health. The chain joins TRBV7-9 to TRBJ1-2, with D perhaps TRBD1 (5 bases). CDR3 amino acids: CASSFFGDPEYGYTF. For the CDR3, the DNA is TGTGCCAGCAGCTTCTTCGGGGACCCGGAGTATGGCTACACCTTC.